This T cell receptor (beta chain) came from a study of blood T cells in healthy people across ages. Overall study results and limits: A roughly linear age-dependent decrease characterized TCR beta diversity per million T cells.

Worth noting for this clonotype: Its antigen is not identified.

Germline CDR1 SGHVS, CDR2 FNYEAQ. The germline V and J ends were trimmed by 4 bases and 0 bases, with 19 bases remaining between them. This CDR3 is built from 18 residues. With a J-beta primer mix and a sample-barcoded 5' primer, a second PCR ran roughly 7 to 11 cycles. Each CDR3 protein gets one entry after TCRdb re-called the 5' RACE reads with MiXCR. The sample lists approximately 780,000 distinct CDR3 sequences, around 24% occurring once. The same specimen was also included in a second study, on T cells of mothers and their children. That paper adds: The sample comes from nine or ten healthy Caucasian donors: mothers and children.

The sequenced sample consisted of blood. The receptor was derived from a boy aged 5-17 years in good health. The V gene is TRBV7-6, the J gene TRBJ2-1; D remains ambiguous. CDR3 nucleotide sequence: TGTGCCAGCAGCTCACCCGCCCCCTTTACGAGCTCCTACAATGAGCAGTTCTTC. Translation: CASSSPAPFTSSYNEQFF. Combining the CDR3 with reference TRBV7-6 and TRBJ2-1 gives the whole variable domain GAGVSQSPRYKVTKRGQDVALRCDPISGHVSLYWYRQALGQGPEFLTYFNYEAQQDKSGLPNDRFSAERPEGSISTLTIQRTEQRDSAMYRCASSSPAPFTSSYNEQFFGPGTRLTVL.